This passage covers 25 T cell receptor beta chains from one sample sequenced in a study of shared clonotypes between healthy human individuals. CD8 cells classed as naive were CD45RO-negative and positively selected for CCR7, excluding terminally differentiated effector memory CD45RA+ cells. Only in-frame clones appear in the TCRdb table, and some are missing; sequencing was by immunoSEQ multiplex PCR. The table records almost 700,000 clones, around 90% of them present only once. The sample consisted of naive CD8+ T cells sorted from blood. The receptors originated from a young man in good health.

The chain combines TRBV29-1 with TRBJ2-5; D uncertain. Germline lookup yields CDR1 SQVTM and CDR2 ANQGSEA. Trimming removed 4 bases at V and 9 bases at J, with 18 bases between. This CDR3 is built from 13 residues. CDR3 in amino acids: CSVVFREALAQYF. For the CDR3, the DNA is TGCAGCGTTGTGTTTCGAGAAGCGTTGGCCCAGTACTTC.

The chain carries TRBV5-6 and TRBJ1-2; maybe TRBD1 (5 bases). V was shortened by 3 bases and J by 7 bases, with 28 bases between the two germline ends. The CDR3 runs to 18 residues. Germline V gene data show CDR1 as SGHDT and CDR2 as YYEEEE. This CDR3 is CASSSGAPGTQGRSGYTF. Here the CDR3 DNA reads TGTGCCAGCAGCTCCGGAGCTCCCGGGACCCAAGGGCGGAGTGGCTACACCTTC.

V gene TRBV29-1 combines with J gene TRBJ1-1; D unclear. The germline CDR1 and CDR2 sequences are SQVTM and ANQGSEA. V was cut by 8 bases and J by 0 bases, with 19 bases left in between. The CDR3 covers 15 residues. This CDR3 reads CSFHSFKGMNTEAFF. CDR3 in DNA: TGCAGCTTCCACTCGTTTAAGGGTATGAACACTGAAGCTTTCTTT. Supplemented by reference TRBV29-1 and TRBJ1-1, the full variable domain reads SAVISQKPSRDICQRGTSLTIQCQVDSQVTMMFWYRQQPGQSLTLIATANQGSEATYESGFVIDKFPISRPNLTFSTLTVSNMSPEDSSIYLCSFHSFKGMNTEAFFGQGTRLTVV.

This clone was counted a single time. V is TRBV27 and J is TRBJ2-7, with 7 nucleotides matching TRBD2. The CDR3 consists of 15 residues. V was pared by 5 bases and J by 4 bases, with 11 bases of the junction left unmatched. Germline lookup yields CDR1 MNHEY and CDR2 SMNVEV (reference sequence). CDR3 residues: CASSPPRGSFYEQYF. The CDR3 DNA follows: TGTGCCAGCAGTCCTCCTCGCGGGAGTTTTTACGAGCAGTACTTC.

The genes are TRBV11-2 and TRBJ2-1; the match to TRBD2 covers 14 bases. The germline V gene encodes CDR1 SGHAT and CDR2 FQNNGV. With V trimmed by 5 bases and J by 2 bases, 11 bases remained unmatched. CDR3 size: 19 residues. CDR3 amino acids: CASSEVRGLAGAAYNEQFF. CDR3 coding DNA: TGTGCCAGCAGCGAAGTTAGGGGACTAGCGGGAGCTGCCTACAATGAGCAGTTCTTC.

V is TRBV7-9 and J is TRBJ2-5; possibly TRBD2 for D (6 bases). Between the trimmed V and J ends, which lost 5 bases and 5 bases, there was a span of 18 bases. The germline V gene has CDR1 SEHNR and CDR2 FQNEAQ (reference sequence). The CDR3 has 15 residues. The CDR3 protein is CASSTFPGVGETQYF. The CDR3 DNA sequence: TGTGCCAGCAGCACCTTTCCGGGAGTAGGTGAGACCCAGTACTTC.

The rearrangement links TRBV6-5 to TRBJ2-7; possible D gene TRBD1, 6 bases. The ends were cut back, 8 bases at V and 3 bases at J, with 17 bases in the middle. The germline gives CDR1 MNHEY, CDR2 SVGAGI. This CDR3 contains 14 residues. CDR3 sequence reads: CASWTASAHYEQYF. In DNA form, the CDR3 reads TGTGCCAGCTGGACAGCCTCTGCCCACTACGAGCAGTACTTC.

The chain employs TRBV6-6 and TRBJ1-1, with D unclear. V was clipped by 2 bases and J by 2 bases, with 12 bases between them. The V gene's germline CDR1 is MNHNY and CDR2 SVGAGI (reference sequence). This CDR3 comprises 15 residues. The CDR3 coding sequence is TGTGCCAGCAGTTACATGGCAGAACTTAACACTGAAGCTTTCTTT. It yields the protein CASSYMAELNTEAFF.

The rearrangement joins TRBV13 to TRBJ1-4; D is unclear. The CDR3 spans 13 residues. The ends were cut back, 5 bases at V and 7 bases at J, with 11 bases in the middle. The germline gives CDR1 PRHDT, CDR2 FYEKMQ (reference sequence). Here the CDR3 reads CASSQEDGEKLFF. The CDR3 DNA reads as TGTGCCAGCAGCCAGGAGGACGGTGAAAAACTGTTTTTT.

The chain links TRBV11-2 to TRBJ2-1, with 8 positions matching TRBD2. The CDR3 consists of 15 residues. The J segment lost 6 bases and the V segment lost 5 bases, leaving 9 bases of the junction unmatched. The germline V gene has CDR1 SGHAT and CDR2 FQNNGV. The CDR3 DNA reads TGTGCCAGCAGCCCCCCCGTCACTAGCGGCAATGAGCAGTTCTTC. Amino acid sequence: CASSPPVTSGNEQFF.

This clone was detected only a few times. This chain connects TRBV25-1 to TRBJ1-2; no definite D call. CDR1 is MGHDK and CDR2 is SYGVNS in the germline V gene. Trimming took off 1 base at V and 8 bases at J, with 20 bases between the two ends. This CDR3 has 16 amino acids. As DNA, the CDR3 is TGTGCCAGCAGTGAATCCGATGGACGGCCATCGGGAGGCTACACCTTC. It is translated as CASSESDGRPSGGYTF.

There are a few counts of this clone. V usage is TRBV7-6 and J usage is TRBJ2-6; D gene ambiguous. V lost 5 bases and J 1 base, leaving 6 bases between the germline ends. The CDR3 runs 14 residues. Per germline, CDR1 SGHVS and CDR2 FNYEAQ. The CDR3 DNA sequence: TGTGCCAGCAGCCCGGAATCTGGGGCCAACGTCCTGACTTTC. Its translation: CASSPESGANVLTF.

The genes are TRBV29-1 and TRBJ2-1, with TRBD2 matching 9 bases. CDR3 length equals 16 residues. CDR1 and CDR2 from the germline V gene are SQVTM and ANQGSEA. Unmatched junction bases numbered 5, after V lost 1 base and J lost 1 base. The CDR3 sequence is CSVEGASGISYNEQFF. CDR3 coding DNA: TGCAGCGTTGAAGGGGCTAGCGGGATATCCTACAATGAGCAGTTCTTC.

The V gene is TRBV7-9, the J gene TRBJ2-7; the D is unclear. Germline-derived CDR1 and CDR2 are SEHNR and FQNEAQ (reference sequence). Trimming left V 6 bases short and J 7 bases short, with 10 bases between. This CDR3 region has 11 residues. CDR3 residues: CASRSSKEQYF. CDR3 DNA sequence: TGTGCCAGCAGGTCCTCGAAAGAGCAGTACTTC.

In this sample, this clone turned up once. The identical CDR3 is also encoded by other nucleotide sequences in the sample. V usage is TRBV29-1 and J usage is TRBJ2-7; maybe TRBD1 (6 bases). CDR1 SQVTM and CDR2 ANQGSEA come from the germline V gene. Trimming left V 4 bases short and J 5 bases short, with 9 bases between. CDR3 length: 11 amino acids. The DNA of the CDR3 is TGCAGCGTTGCAGGGGACCACGAGCAGTACTTC. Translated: CSVAGDHEQYF.

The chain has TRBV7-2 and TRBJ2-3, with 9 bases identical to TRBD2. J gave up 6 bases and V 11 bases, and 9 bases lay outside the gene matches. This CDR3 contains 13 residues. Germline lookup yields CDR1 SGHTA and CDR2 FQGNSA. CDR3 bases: TGTGCCGTGGCCAGCGGGGGGCGCGATACGCAGTATTTT. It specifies CAVASGGRDTQYF.

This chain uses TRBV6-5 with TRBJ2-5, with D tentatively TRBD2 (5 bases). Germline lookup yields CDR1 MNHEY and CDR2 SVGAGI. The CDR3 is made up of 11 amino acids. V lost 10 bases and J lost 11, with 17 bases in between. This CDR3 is CAIWTGELQYF. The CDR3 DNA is TGTGCCATATGGACCGGGGAGCTACAGTACTTC.

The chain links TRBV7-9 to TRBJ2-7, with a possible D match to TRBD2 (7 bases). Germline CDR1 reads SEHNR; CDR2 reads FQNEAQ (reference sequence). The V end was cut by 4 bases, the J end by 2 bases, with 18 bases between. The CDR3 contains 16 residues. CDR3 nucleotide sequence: TGTGCCAGCAGCTCCCCCCTTGGCGGGGGCACCTACGAGCAGTACTTC. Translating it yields CASSSPLGGGTYEQYF.

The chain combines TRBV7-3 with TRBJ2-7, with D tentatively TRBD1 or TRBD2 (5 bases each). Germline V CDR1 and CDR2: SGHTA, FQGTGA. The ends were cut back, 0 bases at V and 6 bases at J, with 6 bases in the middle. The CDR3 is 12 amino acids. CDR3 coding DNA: TGTGCCAGCAGCTTAACGGGGGTCGAGCAGTACTTC. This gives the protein CASSLTGVEQYF.

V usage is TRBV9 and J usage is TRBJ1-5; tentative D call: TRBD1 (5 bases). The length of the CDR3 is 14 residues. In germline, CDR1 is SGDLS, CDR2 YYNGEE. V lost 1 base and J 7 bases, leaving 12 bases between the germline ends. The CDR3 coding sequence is TGTGCCAGCAGCGTATGGGGGACCGGGCAGCCCCAGCATTTT. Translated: CASSVWGTGQPQHF.

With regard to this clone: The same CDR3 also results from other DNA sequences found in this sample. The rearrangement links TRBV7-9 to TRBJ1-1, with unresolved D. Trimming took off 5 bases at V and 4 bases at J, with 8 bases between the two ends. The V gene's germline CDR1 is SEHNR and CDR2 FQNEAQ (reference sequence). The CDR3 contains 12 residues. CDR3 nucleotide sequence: TGTGCCAGCAGCCGGGCCGGCACTGAAGCTTTCTTT. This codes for CASSRAGTEAFF.

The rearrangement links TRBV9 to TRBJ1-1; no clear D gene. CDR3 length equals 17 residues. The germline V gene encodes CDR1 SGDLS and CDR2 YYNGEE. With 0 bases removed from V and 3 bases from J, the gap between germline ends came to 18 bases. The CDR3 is CASSVGGLMKRDTEAFF. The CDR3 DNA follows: TGTGCCAGCAGCGTAGGTGGGCTAATGAAACGGGACACTGAAGCTTTCTTT.

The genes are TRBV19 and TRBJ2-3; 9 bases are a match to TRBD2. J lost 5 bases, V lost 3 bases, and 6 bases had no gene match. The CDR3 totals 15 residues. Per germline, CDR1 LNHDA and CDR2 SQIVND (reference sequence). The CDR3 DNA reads TGTGCCAGTAGTATTAGCGGGAGTTTGGGAGATACGCAGTATTTT. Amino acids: CASSISGSLGDTQYF. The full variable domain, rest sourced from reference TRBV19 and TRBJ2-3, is DGGITQSPKYLFRKEGQNVTLSCEQNLNHDAMYWYRQDPGQGLRLIYYSQIVNDFQKGDIAEGYSVSREKKESFPLTVTSAQKNPTAFYLCASSISGSLGDTQYFGPGTRLTVL.

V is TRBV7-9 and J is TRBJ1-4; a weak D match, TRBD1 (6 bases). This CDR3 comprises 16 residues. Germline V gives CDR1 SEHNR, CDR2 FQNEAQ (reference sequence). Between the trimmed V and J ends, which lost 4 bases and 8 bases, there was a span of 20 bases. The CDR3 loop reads CASSSRGGGQIEKLFF. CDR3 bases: TGTGCCAGCAGCTCTAGAGGGGGAGGACAAATCGAAAAACTGTTTTTT.

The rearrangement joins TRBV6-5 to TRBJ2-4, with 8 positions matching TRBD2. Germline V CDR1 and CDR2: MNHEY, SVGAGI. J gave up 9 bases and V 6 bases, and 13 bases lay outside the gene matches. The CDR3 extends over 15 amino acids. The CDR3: CASSPGGAVEGIQYF. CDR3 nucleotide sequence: TGTGCCAGCAGCCCCGGGGGGGCGGTTGAGGGCATTCAGTACTTC.